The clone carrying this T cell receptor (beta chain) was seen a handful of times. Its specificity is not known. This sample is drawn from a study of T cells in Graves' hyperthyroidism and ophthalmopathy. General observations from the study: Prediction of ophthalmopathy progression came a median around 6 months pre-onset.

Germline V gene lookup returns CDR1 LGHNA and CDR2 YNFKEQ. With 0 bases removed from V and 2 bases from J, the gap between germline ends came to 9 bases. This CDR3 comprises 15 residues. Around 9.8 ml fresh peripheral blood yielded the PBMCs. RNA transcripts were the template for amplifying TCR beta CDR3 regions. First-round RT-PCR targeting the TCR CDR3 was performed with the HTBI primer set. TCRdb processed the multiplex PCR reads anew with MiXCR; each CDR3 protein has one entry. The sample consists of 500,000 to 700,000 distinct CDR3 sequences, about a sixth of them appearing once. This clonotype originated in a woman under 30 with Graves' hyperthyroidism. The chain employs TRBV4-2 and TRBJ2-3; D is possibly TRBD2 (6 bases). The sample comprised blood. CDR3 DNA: TGTGCCAGCAGCCAAGATGGGAGGACCACAGATACGCAGTATTTT. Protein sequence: CASSQDGRTTDTQYF.